Sequencing of this T cell receptor (beta chain) was carried out in a study of T cells in Graves' hyperthyroidism and ophthalmopathy. V lost 7 bases to trimming and J lost 3 bases, with 16 bases between them. The germline CDR1 and CDR2 sequences are MNHEY and SVGEGT. The CDR3 has 14 residues. What was amplified from RNA transcripts were TCR beta CDR3 regions. TCR CDR3 regions were first amplified by RT-PCR with HTBI primers. Using its own MiXCR run on the multiplex PCR reads, TCRdb lists one record per CDR3 protein. The sample lists hundreds of thousands of distinct CDR3 sequences, about 15% seen once, with under 15% in the top ten. Ophthalmopathy patients had Clinical Activity Score at least 3, NOSPECS grade at least 4, duration under 3 months. Lactation, pregnancy, other autoimmune disease or uncontrolled infection excluded patients. Diagnoses were established using clinical symptoms, serum thyroxine and TRAb, thyroid ultrasound and orbital computed tomography.

This clonotype appeared many times. Its antigen is not identified. Overall study results and limits: Blood shared most expanded thyroid clonotypes above 0.001.

The sample consisted of blood. This TCR derives from a man younger than 30 with Graves' ophthalmopathy. V and J are TRBV6-2 or TRBV6-3 and TRBJ2-7, with D possibly matching TRBD1 (6 bases). The CDR3 bases are TGTGCCAGCATAGGGGCAGAGGGGGTCTACGAGCAGTACTTC. Its translation: CASIGAEGVYEQYF.